This is a list of T cell receptor beta chains from one sample in a study of blood T cell repertoires in COVID-19. Libraries were prepared by immunoSEQ multiplex PCR; TCRdb keeps only in-frame clonotypes and omits some of them. The data hold over 150,000 clones, with almost 85% observed a single time. Specimen: peripheral blood. Source of these receptors: a human donor with acute or convalescent COVID-19. The donor label of this sample is uncertain. Each CDR3 is given with its conserved first and last residue. D genes are given only for firm matches. Part of the rows lack a size; the others show once, few, many or a class for expanded clones.

v_call	clone_size	d_call	j_call	cdr3_nt	cdr3_aa
TRBV6-5	few	.	TRBJ1-1	TGTGCCAGCAGTTACCTTCGAGGGGGGGCTGGAGCTTTCTTT	CASSYLRGGAGAFF
TRBV19	.	TRBD1	TRBJ1-2	TGTGCCAGTAGTAACCTCATACAGGGGAAACGGAGCTATGGCTACACCTTC	CASSNLIQGKRSYGYTF
TRBV10-3	.	TRBD1	TRBJ1-2	TGTGCCATCGCCGGGGACAGGTCGAACTATGGCTACACCTTC	CAIAGDRSNYGYTF
TRBV9	.	TRBD1	TRBJ1-2	TGTGCCAGCAGCGTAGAGGGACAGGGTTATTATGGCTACACCTTC	CASSVEGQGYYGYTF
TRBV6-2/TRBV6-3	.	TRBD1	TRBJ1-1	TGTGCCAGCAGTTTCGAGGGGGCTCGGACTGAAGCTTTCTTT	CASSFEGARTEAFF
TRBV2	.	.	TRBJ2-5	TGTGCCAGCAGTCCCAATATAGCCCAGTACTTC	CASSPNIAQYF
TRBV6-5	.	.	TRBJ1-6	TGTGCCAGCAGGGCGGAGAGCTCCTATAATTCACCCCTCCACTTT	CASRAESSYNSPLHF
TRBV7-9	few	.	TRBJ2-7	TGTGCCAGCAGCTTAGAGCGGCCTTACGAGCAGTACTTC	CASSLERPYEQYF
TRBV4-3	.	TRBD1	TRBJ1-1	TGCGCCAGCAGCCAAACGTGGACAGGGGTATTGAGAAAAGCTTTCTTT	CASSQTWTGVLRKAFF
TRBV18	.	.	TRBJ2-1	TGTGCCAGCTCACCACTGGCAACAGGCCCCCCGGATGAGCAGTTCTTC	CASSPLATGPPDEQFF
TRBV6-2/TRBV6-3	once	.	TRBJ2-1	TGTGCCAGCAGCCTCATCAATGAGCAGTTCTTC	CASSLINEQFF
TRBV9	.	TRBD2	TRBJ2-5	TGTGCCAGCAGCGTGACTAGCAGCCAAGAGACCCAGTACTTC	CASSVTSSQETQYF
TRBV2	.	.	TRBJ1-1	TGTGCCAGCAGTGAACAGAACACTGAAGCTTTCTTT	CASSEQNTEAFF
TRBV21-1	few	.	TRBJ2-7	TGTGCCAGCAGCAAAGAGGGACTAGCGGGAGCTTACGAGCAGTACTTC	CASSKEGLAGAYEQYF
TRBV10-3	.	TRBD2	TRBJ2-3	TGTGCCATCAGTCAGGGGATAGCGGGAGTCACAGATACGCAGTATTTT	CAISQGIAGVTDTQYF
TRBV14	.	TRBD1	TRBJ1-2	TGTGCCAGCAGCCAACTCTTGACAGGGCCCTATGGCTACACCTTC	CASSQLLTGPYGYTF
TRBV23-1	.	.	TRBJ1-5	TGCGCCAGCAGTCAAACCTTTCTAGACAATCAGCCCCAGCATTTT	CASSQTFLDNQPQHF
TRBV5-1	.	TRBD2	TRBJ2-3	TGCGCCAGCAGCTTGGGAAGTAGCGGGAGCCCCTTAACAGATACGCAGTATTTT	CASSLGSSGSPLTDTQYF
TRBV11-2	.	.	TRBJ1-4	TGTGCCAGCAGCTTACGCAGGGGAACCAATGAAAAACTGTTTTTT	CASSLRRGTNEKLFF
TRBV10-2	few	TRBD1	TRBJ2-2	TGCGCCAGCAGCACAGGGGATGGGGCCGGGGAGCTGTTTTTT	CASSTGDGAGELFF
TRBV7-2	.	.	TRBJ2-3	TGTGCCAGCAGCTTAGGTCCAACAGATACGCAGTATTTT	CASSLGPTDTQYF
TRBV28	.	TRBD1	TRBJ1-2	TGTGCCAGCAGCTCGCCTGGGGGGGGCAGGGGGCTGGGCGGCTACACCTTC	CASSSPGGGRGLGGYTF